These T cell receptor beta chains were read from a single sample in a study of T cell repertoires in cytomegalovirus infection. TCRdb reprocessed the reads via MiXCR and lists one record per CDR3 protein. The sample holds 150,000 to 200,000 distinct CDR3 sequences, 7.5% to 10% seen once. The sequenced sample was PBMCs. The source is a human donor in good health (CMV status not recorded). Some clones in this sample may be carry-over from other donors' samples. CDR3s leave out the opening cysteine and the closing phenylalanine or tryptophan.

v_gene: TRBV6-2/TRBV6-3; CDR3aa: ASSYSTNTEAF
v_gene: TRBV5-4; CDR3aa: ASSLKLGPGELF
v_gene: TRBV12-3/TRBV12-4; CDR3aa: ASSFMDRGADTQY
v_gene: TRBV7-2; CDR3aa: ASSRVREQYEQY
v_gene: TRBV7-9; CDR3aa: ASSEPGQGVRNEQF
v_gene: TRBV19; CDR3aa: ASSGTGGGSPLH
v_gene: TRBV10-1; CDR3aa: ASKRTSGSQQY
v_gene: TRBV7-2; CDR3aa: ASSLEGLDILAKNIQY
v_gene: TRBV25-1; CDR3aa: ASSTQGPGPRRGSDYGYT
v_gene: TRBV7-2; CDR3aa: ASSLAGDRGRYEQY
v_gene: TRBV7-2; CDR3aa: ASSSQGSYEQY
v_gene: TRBV7-9; CDR3aa: ASSPLGGSNEQF
v_gene: TRBV4-2; CDR3aa: ASSQATSGLSYNEQF
v_gene: TRBV15; CDR3aa: ATSTLTGTANYGYT
v_gene: TRBV7-2; CDR3aa: ASSANRATNEKLF
v_gene: TRBV7-2; CDR3aa: ASSLAGGPLDEQF
v_gene: TRBV6-2/TRBV6-3; CDR3aa: ASSRGKGGGEKLF
v_gene: TRBV28; CDR3aa: ASTLSGRGDTQY
v_gene: TRBV28; CDR3aa: ASSQLTSGARSGNTIY
v_gene: TRBV6-2/TRBV6-3; CDR3aa: ASSYRPTGLSGRIYEQY
v_gene: TRBV28; CDR3aa: ASSLIHNSNQPQH
v_gene: TRBV7-2; CDR3aa: ASSEDFHPTYEQY
v_gene: TRBV7-2; CDR3aa: ASSSRTSDRDTQY
v_gene: TRBV7-2; CDR3aa: ASSARQGRQY
v_gene: TRBV27; CDR3aa: ASSSPGLAGTDTQY
v_gene: TRBV6-2/TRBV6-3; CDR3aa: ASSYSPPSGIYNEQF
v_gene: TRBV11-2; CDR3aa: ASSLDSGGLGYT
v_gene: TRBV5-6; CDR3aa: ASSLGQASYEQY
v_gene: TRBV27; CDR3aa: ASSLGTSNSPLH
v_gene: TRBV6-1; CDR3aa: ASSEAGSLNTEAF
v_gene: TRBV7-6; CDR3aa: ASSFPHPGQGFNEQF
v_gene: TRBV7-2; CDR3aa: ASRKQGGSTDTQY
v_gene: TRBV6-2/TRBV6-3; CDR3aa: ASSYSIFEGRDTQY
v_gene: TRBV5-6; CDR3aa: ASSPGFGRDTEAF
v_gene: TRBV7-2; CDR3aa: ASSMADTQY
v_gene: TRBV6-2/TRBV6-3; CDR3aa: ASIRGGTAFGYT
v_gene: TRBV7-2; CDR3aa: ASSSGLAGSTDTQY
v_gene: TRBV6-2/TRBV6-3; CDR3aa: ASGASTDTQY